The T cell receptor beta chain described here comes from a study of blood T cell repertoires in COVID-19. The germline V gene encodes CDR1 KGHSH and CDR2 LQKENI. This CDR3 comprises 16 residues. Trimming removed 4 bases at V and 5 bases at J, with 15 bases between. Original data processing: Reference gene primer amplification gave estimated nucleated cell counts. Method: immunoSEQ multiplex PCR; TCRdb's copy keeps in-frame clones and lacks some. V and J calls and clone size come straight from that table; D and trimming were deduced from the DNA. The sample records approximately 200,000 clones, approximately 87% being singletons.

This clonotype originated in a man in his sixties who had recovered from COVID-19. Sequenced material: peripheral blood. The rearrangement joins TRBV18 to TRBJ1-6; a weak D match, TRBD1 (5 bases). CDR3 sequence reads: CASSRMDGGDNSPLHF. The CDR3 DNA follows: TGTGCCAGCTCACGAATGGACGGGGGGGATAATTCACCCCTCCACTTT.